This TCR beta chain was identified during a study of OX40 agonist ivuxolimab in advanced cancers. Across the study: People who had prior anti-PD-1, anti-PD-L1 or anti-CTLA-4 therapy could take part, and around 40% had some.

The protocol was immunoSEQ multiplex PCR, while the TCRdb copy is restricted to in-frame clones and leaves out a portion. This sample carries tens of thousands of clones, more than 80% of them seen once, and the ten largest clones take about 35%. V gave up 0 bases and J gave up 5 bases, with 16 bases separating them. This CDR3 is 17 amino acids long. Germline CDR1 reads LGHNA; CDR2 reads YNFKEQ. This chain uses TRBV4-2 with TRBJ2-2, with TRBD2 as a possible D gene (6 bases). The source of this sequence is an adult with an advanced solid tumor such as melanoma, head and neck, liver or kidney cancer. Specimen: CD4+ or CD8+ T cells sorted from blood, collected in a trial of the OX40 agonist ivuxolimab. CDR3 DNA sequence: TGTGCCAGCAGCCAAGATGGAACGGGAGCGGGTACCGGGGAGCTGTTTTTT. It is translated as CASSQDGTGAGTGELFF.